The following is a TCR beta chain sequence with its context. Its specificity is not known. This sample was taken from a study of cytomegalovirus exposure and HLA in healthy donors. Whole-study results and caveats: Prior analysis indicated that the majority of TCR beta V segments exhibited productivity approximately 87% or approximately 30% of the time. As was reported, the HLA-A and HLA-B alleles of most subjects were accurately predicted from TCR beta sequences.

13 Jbeta primers and 60 Vbeta primers were used for the PCR. Some clones are missing from TCRdb's copy, which holds only in-frame ones; the method was immunoSEQ multiplex PCR. The profile shows 130,000 or so clones, about three quarters of them singletons. This TCR came from a female donor in good health and CMV-seronegative. The specimen sequenced was PBMCs.

DNA for the CDR3: TGTGCCAGCAGCGCTCCCGCCGGGGGTAGCACTGAAGCTTTCTTT. Encoded protein: CASSAPAGGSTEAFF. This chain uses TRBV9 with TRBJ1-1; possible D gene TRBD1, 5 bases. CDR1 SGDLS and CDR2 YYNGEE come from the germline V gene. The CDR3 is 15 residues long. Trimming stripped 3 bases from V and 4 bases from J, with 16 bases between.